The clone carrying this T cell receptor beta chain was counted at least ten times. Antigen specificity is unknown. Clinical symptoms, serum thyroxine and TRAb, thyroid ultrasound and orbital computed tomography were used for the diagnoses. These data are taken from a study of T cells in Graves' hyperthyroidism and ophthalmopathy. Study-level findings and limits: Classification by a 13 V-J model distinguished ophthalmopathy from stable hyperthyroidism.

RNA transcripts served as the template for amplifying TCR beta CDR3 regions. Carried out on the TCR CDR3, a first-round RT-PCR used the HTBI primer set. In TCRdb, the multiplex PCR reads were re-called with MiXCR into one record per CDR3 protein. The sample contains 600,000 or so distinct CDR3 sequences, about 14% of which appear only once. The sample consisted of blood. The receptor comes from a woman aged 45 to 65 with Graves' ophthalmopathy.

CDR3 bases: TGTGCCAGCAGCGGAACAAGGGATACGCAGTATTTT. It is translated as CASSGTRDTQYF. The chain combines TRBV7-9 with TRBJ2-3, with no clear D. CDR3 size: 12 residues. V lost 5 bases and J lost 6, with 9 bases in between. CDR1 SEHNR and CDR2 FQNEAQ come from the germline V gene (reference sequence).